This entry lists 19 T cell receptor beta chains sequenced from one sample in a study of T cell repertoires in cytomegalovirus infection. TCRdb reprocessed the reads via MiXCR and lists one record per CDR3 protein. The sample carries 700,000 to 900,000 distinct CDR3 sequences, almost 30% recorded once. These receptors' targets are unknown. Here the sequenced sample was cultured CD8+ T cells from PBMCs, taken from culture after CMV antigen stimulation. These receptors originate from a human donor in good health (CMV status not recorded). Some clones in this sample may be carry-over from other donors' samples.

This clonotype came up a few times. V and J are TRBV13 and TRBJ2-1, with D possibly matching TRBD2 (6 bases). Germline V gene sequence: CDR1 PRHDT, CDR2 FYEKMQ (reference sequence). Trimming removed 4 bases at V and 5 bases at J, with 12 bases between. CDR3 length: 14 residues. The CDR3 DNA follows: TGTGCCAGCAGCTGGCGGGGAAGCAACAATGAGCAGTTCTTC. It is translated as CASSWRGSNNEQFF.

This clonotype was counted between two and nine times. This rearrangement joins TRBV24-1 to TRBJ2-3; TRBD2 might be the D (6 bases). With 0 bases removed from V and 4 bases from J, the gap between germline ends came to 7 bases. Germline assignment: CDR1 KGHDR and CDR2 SFDVKD. The CDR3 is 14 residues long. Here the CDR3 reads CATSDLSGADTQYF. As DNA, the CDR3 is TGTGCCACCAGTGATTTGTCGGGAGCAGATACGCAGTATTTT.

The chain employs TRBV10-2 and TRBJ1-2, with a possible D match to TRBD1 (6 bases). The germline gives CDR1 WSHSY, CDR2 SAAADI. The CDR3 has 15 amino acids. V lost 0 bases, J lost 6 bases, and 14 bases lay in between. Here the CDR3 reads CASSESVGTSDGYTF. DNA of the CDR3: TGCGCCAGCAGTGAGTCGGTAGGGACAAGCGATGGCTACACCTTC.

The CDR3, as DNA: TGTGCCACAGACGGGGGGGGCTACAATGAGCAGTTCTTC. It specifies CATDGGGYNEQFF. The chain is built from TRBV6-2 or TRBV6-3 and TRBJ2-1; 8 nucleotides line up with TRBD2. Germline V gives CDR1 MNHEY, CDR2 SVGEGT. J gave up 3 bases and V 10 bases, and 5 bases lay outside the gene matches. The CDR3 runs 13 residues.

This sequence joins TRBV4-1 and TRBJ2-3, with unresolved D. Deletions cut 4 bases from V and 5 bases from J, with 13 bases between. The CDR3 is made up of 14 amino acids. Germline V lookup: CDR1 MGHRA, CDR2 YSYEKL. CDR3 region: CASSPLGHLDTQYF. The CDR3, as DNA: TGCGCCAGCAGCCCCTTGGGCCACTTAGATACGCAGTATTTT.

There are many counts of this clonotype. V usage is TRBV7-3 and J usage is TRBJ2-3; 11 nucleotides match TRBD1. This CDR3 spans 20 amino acids. Germline loops: CDR1 SGHTA, CDR2 FQGTGA. Trimming took 1 base from V and 7 from J; bases not matched to a gene: 19. The CDR3 reads CASSLRGQGDLTGSMNTQYF. CDR3 DNA sequence: TGTGCCAGCAGCTTAAGGGGACAGGGGGACCTGACGGGTTCAATGAATACGCAGTATTTT.

The chain is built from TRBV20-1 and TRBJ2-1; 8 nucleotides match TRBD2. With V trimmed by 8 bases and J by 0 bases, 6 bases remained unmatched. The germline gives CDR1 DFQATT, CDR2 SNEGSKA (reference sequence). This CDR3 spans 14 amino acids. The DNA for the CDR3 is TGCAGTACCTCCGGGACTAGCTCCTACAATGAGCAGTTCTTC. Its translation: CSTSGTSSYNEQFF.

This chain uses TRBV5-1 with TRBJ2-1, with a weak D call TRBD1 (7 bases). The CDR3 loop spans 15 amino acids. In germline, CDR1 is SGHRS, CDR2 YFSETQ. V shed 5 bases and J shed 2 bases, with 14 bases lying between them. Written as DNA, the CDR3 is TGCGCCAGCAGAAAGACAGGGACTGCCTACAATGAGCAGTTCTTC. It is translated as CASRKTGTAYNEQFF.

The chain carries TRBV7-8 and TRBJ2-7, with D possibly TRBD1 on 5 matching bases. Per the germline V gene, CDR1 is SGHVS and CDR2 is FQNEAQ. V lost 4 bases to trimming and J lost 3 bases, with 10 bases between them. This CDR3 contains 13 residues. The CDR3 region has the DNA TGTGCCAGCAGCTCGACAGAGCACTACGAGCAGTACGTC. Amino acid sequence: CASSSTEHYEQYV.

The chain joins TRBV5-8 to TRBJ1-5; 10 nucleotides align to TRBD1. The CDR3 sequence is 17 residues long. Germline V gene sequence: CDR1 SGHTS, CDR2 YDEGEE. J gave up 2 bases and V 2 bases, and 7 bases lay outside the gene matches. The CDR3 is CASSFFTGTGGNQPQHF. For the CDR3, the DNA is TGTGCCAGCAGCTTCTTTACCGGGACAGGGGGCAATCAGCCCCAGCATTTT.

V gene TRBV13 combines with J gene TRBJ2-7, with D tentatively TRBD2 (5 bases). CDR3 size: 13 residues. The V gene's germline CDR1 is PRHDT and CDR2 FYEKMQ (reference sequence). V was pared by 5 bases and J by 5 bases, with 13 bases between. CDR3 loop: CASSPRDWNEQYF. CDR3 in DNA: TGTGCCAGCAGCCCCCGGGATTGGAACGAGCAGTACTTC.

The J gene is TRBJ1-4, the V gene TRBV6-1; 7 nucleotides line up with TRBD1. The CDR3 loop spans 17 amino acids. The germline gives CDR1 MNHNS, CDR2 SASEGT. After removal of 3 bases from V and 3 bases from J, the junction contained 10 bases not matched to a gene. CDR3 loop: CASSDLWGGTANEKLFF. The CDR3, as DNA: TGTGCCAGCAGTGATCTATGGGGAGGGACAGCTAATGAAAAACTGTTTTTT.

The gene calls are TRBV28 and TRBJ2-4; 12 bases line up with TRBD2. J was trimmed by 1 base and V by 3 bases; bases with no gene match: 19. CDR1 and CDR2 (germline): MDHEN, SYDVKM. This CDR3 comprises 22 residues. The chain's CDR3 is CASSFRVRGLAGIITAKNIQYF. CDR3 nucleotide sequence: TGTGCCAGCAGTTTCCGCGTCCGTGGACTAGCGGGGATTATTACGGCCAAAAACATTCAGTACTTC.

This clonotype was observed once. V and J are TRBV6-2 or TRBV6-3 and TRBJ2-1; no definite D call. This CDR3 comprises 15 residues. V was pared by 6 bases and J by 0 bases, with 12 bases between. Germline CDR1 MNHEY, CDR2 SVGEGT. CDR3 DNA sequence: TGTGCCAGCAGGGAGATTGGTAGCTCCTACAATGAGCAGTTCTTC. Translation: CASREIGSSYNEQFF.

This clonotype was seen more than once but under ten times. The V gene is TRBV7-3, the J gene TRBJ2-3; no definite D call. Trimming stripped 5 bases from V and 2 bases from J, with 14 bases between. The CDR3 covers 15 residues. The germline V gene encodes CDR1 SGHTA and CDR2 FQGTGA. CDR3 protein: CASSTGYRTTDTQYF. The DNA for the CDR3 is TGTGCCAGCAGCACCGGCTACAGAACCACAGATACGCAGTATTTT.

The chain joins TRBV6-5 to TRBJ1-1; D remains unclear. Germline CDR1 reads MNHEY; CDR2 reads SVGAGI. CDR3 size: 15 residues. V shed 2 bases and J shed 5 bases, with 15 bases lying between them. DNA for the CDR3: TGTGCCAGCAGTTACCCGGGGTTTTTTAGGACTGAAGCTTTCTTT. Its translation: CASSYPGFFRTEAFF.

This clonotype has more than one count but fewer than ten. The chain links TRBV20-1 to TRBJ2-2, with 11 bases matching TRBD2. After removal of 5 bases from V and 0 bases from J, the junction contained 11 bases not matched to a gene. This CDR3 has 18 residues. Germline V gene lookup returns CDR1 DFQATT and CDR2 SNEGSKA (reference sequence). The CDR3 region is CSARPSALAGANTGELFF. In nucleotides, the CDR3 is TGCAGTGCTCGGCCCTCGGCACTAGCGGGGGCGAACACCGGGGAGCTGTTTTTT.

The CDR3 DNA is TGCAGCGTCGCCGGGACTAGCGGGGGACGGGGGGATGAGCAGTTCTTC. The encoded protein is CSVAGTSGGRGDEQFF. The V and J genes are TRBV29-1 and TRBJ2-1; TRBD2 agrees at 14 bases. This CDR3 comprises 16 residues. V shed 6 bases and J 8 bases; nucleotides not matched to a gene: 12. CDR1 and CDR2 from the germline V gene are SQVTM and ANQGSEA.

This clonotype has just a few counts. This chain connects TRBV20-1 to TRBJ2-1; TRBD1 aligns across 7 bases. The V gene end was trimmed by 0 bases and the J gene end by 10 bases; junction bases not matched to a gene: 9. This CDR3 spans 14 amino acids. The germline gives CDR1 DFQATT, CDR2 SNEGSKA (reference sequence). CDR3 residues: CSARDRGQLSEQFF. The CDR3 bases are TGCAGTGCTAGAGATCGGGGACAGCTCTCGGAGCAGTTCTTC.